The 4 T cell receptor beta chains in this list originate from one sample, sequenced in a study of blood T cell repertoires in COVID-19. Some clones are missing from TCRdb's copy, which holds only in-frame ones; the method was immunoSEQ multiplex PCR. This table has roughly 300,000 clones, approximately 87% appearing once. Sequencing was performed on peripheral blood. The receptors shown here come from a woman aged 50 to 60 who had recovered from COVID-19.

The chain employs TRBV15 and TRBJ2-3; D possibly corresponds to TRBD1 (6 bases). V was cut by 3 bases and J by 0 bases, with 13 bases left in between. CDR3 length: 16 residues. Germline CDR1 reads LNHNV; CDR2 reads YYDKDF (reference sequence). The DNA for the CDR3 is TGTGCCACCAGCAGTGGGGGCGCCTCTAGCACAGATACGCAGTATTTT. Protein sequence: CATSSGGASSTDTQYF.

This chain links TRBV19 with TRBJ1-5; D is possibly TRBD1 (6 bases). This CDR3 spans 13 amino acids. The V end was cut by 6 bases, the J end by 9 bases, with 15 bases between. CDR1 and CDR2 (germline): LNHDA, SQIVND (reference sequence). CDR3 sequence reads: CASSQGQSGPQHF. The CDR3 coding sequence is TGTGCCAGTAGCCAAGGACAGTCTGGGCCCCAGCATTTT.

This chain uses TRBV5-1 with TRBJ2-1, with no clear D. The CDR3 has 13 residues. Per the germline V gene, CDR1 is SGHRS and CDR2 is YFSETQ. The ends were cut back, 3 bases at V and 9 bases at J, with 13 bases in the middle. The CDR3 DNA reads as TGCGCCAGCAGCTCCACCGGGTTGAGTGAGCAGTTCTTC. Its protein product is CASSSTGLSEQFF. The variable domain in full, with the rest retrieved from reference TRBV5-1 and TRBJ2-1, is KAGVTQTPRYLIKTRGQQVTLSCSPISGHRSVSWYQQTPGQGLQFLFEYFSETQRNKGNFPGRFSGRQFSNSRSEMNVSTLELGDSALYLCASSSTGLSEQFFGPGTRLTVL.

CDR3 in DNA: TGTGCCAGCTCACCCGGACTAGCGACAGATACGCAGTATTTT. As protein: CASSPGLATDTQYF. V and J are TRBV18 and TRBJ2-3, with 9 bases that match TRBD2. Germline CDR1 reads KGHSH; CDR2 reads LQKENI. This CDR3 region has 14 residues. V was clipped by 3 bases and J by 3 bases; unmatched bases: 1.